This entry lists 29 T cell receptor beta chains sequenced from one sample in a study of blood T cell repertoires in COVID-19. The method was immunoSEQ multiplex PCR; TCRdb's version includes in-frame clones alone and lacks a portion of them. In the table there are some 270,000 clones, roughly 82% of which are singletons. Sequencing was done on a sample of peripheral blood. Source of these receptors: a woman aged 80 or over with COVID-19, enrolled during active disease.

This chain connects TRBV7-9 to TRBJ2-7; weak D call: TRBD1 (6 bases). Germline values: CDR1 SEHNR, CDR2 FQNEAQ (reference sequence). This CDR3 has 13 amino acids. V shed 11 bases and J shed 1 base, with 15 bases lying between them. This chain's CDR3 is CAGAGVGSYEQYF. The CDR3 nucleotides read TGTGCCGGGGCAGGGGTTGGATCCTACGAGCAGTACTTC.

The CDR3 is CASVPGQGASGDDYEQYF. The CDR3 bases are TGTGCCAGCGTACCGGGACAGGGGGCATCGGGGGATGACTACGAGCAGTACTTC. The chain has TRBV21-1 and TRBJ2-7; the D segment call TRBD1 is taken from the table without a DNA check. TRBV21-1 is designated a pseudogene. The CDR3 totals 18 residues.

The chain links TRBV28 to TRBJ1-1, with D uncertain. The V end was cut by 4 bases, the J end by 7 bases, with 13 bases between. The CDR3 is 13 amino acids. Germline V gene data show CDR1 as MDHEN and CDR2 as SYDVKM. This CDR3 reads CASSWRVHGEAFF. CDR3 DNA sequence: TGTGCCAGCAGTTGGAGGGTACACGGTGAAGCTTTCTTT.

The V gene is TRBV10-3, the J gene TRBJ2-2; D possibly corresponds to TRBD1 (6 bases). The CDR3 covers 12 residues. Between the trimmed V and J ends, which lost 8 bases and 4 bases, there was a span of 8 bases. CDR1 and CDR2 (germline): ENHRY, SYGVKD. CDR3 region: CAIGGLTGELFF. Written as DNA, the CDR3 is TGTGCCATCGGGGGCCTCACCGGGGAGCTGTTTTTT.

J is TRBJ2-3 and V is TRBV14; 10 bases are a match to TRBD1. CDR1 SGHDN and CDR2 FVKESK come from the germline V gene. V was pared by 4 bases and J by 5 bases, with 6 bases of the junction left unmatched. CDR3 length: 15 amino acids. The CDR3 region is CASSLLDRGQDTQYF. The CDR3, as DNA: TGTGCCAGCAGCCTACTCGACAGGGGGCAAGATACGCAGTATTTT.

This chain joins TRBV18 and TRBJ1-1; the D gene is possibly TRBD1 (6 bases). Trimming left V 0 bases short and J 1 base short, with 9 bases between. The CDR3 is made up of 15 amino acids. Germline V gene lookup returns CDR1 KGHSH and CDR2 LQKENI. The CDR3 nucleotides are TGTGCCAGCTCACCACCACGACAGGAGAACACTGAAGCTTTCTTT. This translates into CASSPPRQENTEAFF.

This sequence joins TRBV13 and TRBJ2-2; 11 positions agree with TRBD2. V shed 5 bases and J 5 bases; nucleotides not matched to a gene: 4. The CDR3 sequence is 15 residues long. CDR1 is PRHDT and CDR2 is FYEKMQ in the germline V gene (reference sequence). CDR3 DNA: TGTGCCAGCAGCGCGGGACTAGCGGTGACCGGGGAGCTGTTTTTT. Amino acids: CASSAGLAVTGELFF.

The J gene is TRBJ1-2, the V gene TRBV6-2 or TRBV6-3, with a tentative D call TRBD1 (6 bases). The CDR3 length is 13 residues. Germline V gene data show CDR1 as MNHEY and CDR2 as SVGEGT. The V and J ends lost 6 bases and 2 bases respectively, with 10 bases between them. CDR3 sequence: CASSSTGNYGYTF. CDR3 nucleotides: TGTGCCAGCAGCTCTACAGGGAACTATGGCTACACCTTC.

This rearrangement joins TRBV19 to TRBJ2-2, with TRBD2 matching over 8 bases. The V and J ends lost 4 bases and 0 bases, in that order; junction bases with no gene match: 7. The CDR3 runs 17 residues. Germline values: CDR1 LNHDA, CDR2 SQIVND (reference sequence). Here the CDR3 reads CASSNPGLETNTGELFF. The CDR3 DNA reads TGTGCCAGTAGTAATCCGGGACTAGAAACGAACACCGGGGAGCTGTTTTTT.

This chain uses TRBV6-1 with TRBJ2-6; no clear D gene. The CDR3 runs to 17 residues. V lost 4 bases, J lost 0 bases, and 13 bases lay in between. Looked up from germline, CDR1 is MNHNS and CDR2 is SASEGT. This CDR3 is CASSGTEFGSGANVLTF. The CDR3 DNA reads as TGTGCCAGCAGTGGTACAGAATTCGGCTCTGGGGCCAACGTCCTGACTTTC.

The chain carries TRBV5-1 and TRBJ2-3; D ambiguous. CDR1 SGHRS and CDR2 YFSETQ come from the germline V gene. The CDR3 is 12 amino acids. Trimming took 4 bases from V and 3 from J, leaving 6 bases between them. The CDR3 DNA is TGCGCCAGCAGCCCAGGTACAGATACGCAGTATTTT. Protein sequence: CASSPGTDTQYF.

The J gene is TRBJ1-2, the V gene TRBV19, with D unclear. Germline values: CDR1 LNHDA, CDR2 SQIVND (reference sequence). The CDR3 consists of 14 residues. Trimming left V 3 bases short and J 4 bases short, with 12 bases between. The CDR3 reads CASSITKRGYGYTF. CDR3 bases: TGTGCCAGTAGTATCACAAAACGGGGCTATGGCTACACCTTC.

The chain combines TRBV5-1 with TRBJ2-2; 8 nucleotides match TRBD1. The CDR3 consists of 15 residues. Germline values: CDR1 SGHRS, CDR2 YFSETQ. The trim removed 9 bases at V and 2 bases at J, leaving 9 bases unmatched. In DNA form, the CDR3 reads TGCGCCACTAGACAGGGGACTTCTAACACCGGGGAGCTGTTTTTT. Protein: CATRQGTSNTGELFF. Variable domain in full (rest from reference TRBV5-1 and TRBJ2-2): KAGVTQTPRYLIKTRGQQVTLSCSPISGHRSVSWYQQTPGQGLQFLFEYFSETQRNKGNFPGRFSGRQFSNSRSEMNVSTLELGDSALYLCATRQGTSNTGELFFGEGSRLTVL.

V gene TRBV9 combines with J gene TRBJ2-1; D possibly corresponds to TRBD2 (6 bases). The CDR3 is 13 residues long. Germline-derived CDR1 and CDR2 are SGDLS and YYNGEE. With 5 bases removed from V and 6 bases from J, the gap between germline ends came to 12 bases. In DNA form, the CDR3 reads TGTGCCAGCAGAAACGGGGGTACCAATGAGCAGTTCTTC. It yields the protein CASRNGGTNEQFF.

The chain uses TRBV19 and TRBJ1-5, with a weak D call TRBD1 (5 bases). The germline V gene encodes CDR1 LNHDA and CDR2 SQIVND (reference sequence). This CDR3 has 13 residues. V was pared by 9 bases and J by 0 bases, with 9 bases between. Here the CDR3 reads CASGHLSNQPQHF. The CDR3 coding sequence is TGTGCCAGCGGACACCTTAGCAATCAGCCCCAGCATTTT.

The CDR3 DNA sequence: TGTGCCAGCAGCCAAGAGGCTAGCGGGGGGCAAGATACGCAGTATTTT. Translated: CASSQEASGGQDTQYF. The gene calls are TRBV4-2 and TRBJ2-3; 11 bases match TRBD2. From germline, CDR1 is LGHNA and CDR2 YNFKEQ. The CDR3 totals 16 residues. With 0 bases clipped from V and 5 bases from J, the junction kept 4 bases outside the gene matches.

The V call is TRBV6-5, the J call TRBJ1-1; 10 nucleotides match TRBD1. The CDR3 sequence is 14 residues long. Germline-derived CDR1 and CDR2 are MNHEY and SVGAGI. The V gene end was trimmed by 5 bases and the J gene end by 3 bases; junction bases not matched to a gene: 3. The CDR3, as DNA: TGTGCCAGCAGTAGTGGACAGGGGGACACTGAAGCTTTCTTT. This encodes CASSSGQGDTEAFF.

This chain links TRBV19 with TRBJ1-3; D remains ambiguous. V lost 5 bases to trimming and J lost 2 bases, with 13 bases between them. The CDR3 sequence is 15 residues long. CDR1 LNHDA and CDR2 SQIVND come from the germline V gene (reference sequence). The CDR3 DNA reads as TGTGCCAGTAGTCCCCTCTCCTCAGCTGGAAACACCATATATTTT. As protein: CASSPLSSAGNTIYF.

The V gene is TRBV27, the J gene TRBJ1-6; 9 bases match TRBD1. This CDR3 is built from 13 residues. Germline V CDR1 and CDR2: MNHEY, SMNVEV (reference sequence). After removal of 3 bases from V and 16 bases from J, the junction contained 7 bases not matched to a gene. The CDR3 nucleotides are TGTGCCAGCAGTTTTCGGGACAGGGTGATGCTCCACTTT. It translates to CASSFRDRVMLHF.

V is TRBV7-9 and J is TRBJ2-2; tentative D call: TRBD1 (6 bases). Germline lookup yields CDR1 SEHNR and CDR2 FQNEAQ (reference sequence). V lost 2 bases, J lost 0 bases, and 16 bases lay in between. The CDR3 contains 18 residues. In DNA form, the CDR3 reads TGTGCCAGCAGCTTATTCGGAGCCGGGACACCGAACACCGGGGAGCTGTTTTTT. The encoded protein is CASSLFGAGTPNTGELFF.

This chain joins TRBV9 and TRBJ2-5; TRBD2 might be the D (6 bases). The CDR3 has 16 residues. The V gene lost 0 bases and the J gene lost 1 base, with 13 bases spanning the gap. The germline CDR1 and CDR2 sequences are SGDLS and YYNGEE. CDR3 residues: CASSVEGGAIQETQYF. CDR3 bases: TGTGCCAGCAGCGTAGAGGGCGGGGCGATCCAAGAGACCCAGTACTTC.

V is TRBV16 and J is TRBJ1-2; possibly TRBD1 for D (5 bases). The CDR3 extends over 14 amino acids. Trimming cost V 0 bases and J 8 bases, with 13 bases left between them. Germline V lookup: CDR1 KGHSY, CDR2 FQNENV. CDR3 residues: CASSQSGVAEGYTF. CDR3 coding DNA: TGTGCCAGCAGCCAATCAGGGGTAGCAGAAGGCTACACCTTC.

The chain combines TRBV5-4 with TRBJ2-1, with 8 bases aligning to TRBD1. Trimming cost V 0 bases and J 1 base; bases outside gene matches: 3. CDR1 SGHNT and CDR2 YYREEE come from the germline V gene (reference sequence). The CDR3 covers 16 residues. CDR3 sequence: CASSLVGQGSYNEQFF. The DNA of the CDR3 is TGTGCCAGCAGCTTGGTAGGACAGGGTTCCTACAATGAGCAGTTCTTC.

V gene TRBV27 combines with J gene TRBJ1-2; D is unclear. Germline CDR1 reads MNHEY; CDR2 reads SMNVEV (reference sequence). This CDR3 region has 14 residues. Between the trimmed V and J ends, which lost 5 bases and 4 bases, there was a span of 14 bases. The CDR3, as DNA: TGTGCCAGCAGTAGCCGGCTCCCGGGCTATGGCTACACCTTC. As protein: CASSSRLPGYGYTF.

The chain recombines TRBV7-2 with TRBJ2-6; 12 nucleotides align to TRBD1. In germline, CDR1 is SGHTA, CDR2 FQGNSA. The CDR3 length is 17 residues. The junction had 6 bases not matched to a gene; V was cut back by 5 bases and J by 4 bases. Here the CDR3 reads CASSDRDRGLGANVLTF. The CDR3 DNA reads as TGTGCCAGCAGCGACCGGGACAGGGGGCTCGGGGCCAACGTCCTGACTTTC.

The genes are TRBV5-1 and TRBJ1-6; D gene ambiguous. Germline assignment: CDR1 SGHRS and CDR2 YFSETQ. The CDR3 consists of 15 residues. The ends were cut back, 3 bases at V and 3 bases at J, with 10 bases in the middle. CDR3 bases: TGCGCCAGCAGCTCTGAGGGAAACTATAATTCACCCCTCCACTTT. It encodes CASSSEGNYNSPLHF.

The chain joins TRBV3-1 (or the pseudogene TRBV3-2) to TRBJ2-3; D perhaps matches TRBD1 (6 bases). The V end lost 1 base, the J end lost 2 bases, and 7 bases lay between the germline ends. CDR1 LGHDT and CDR2 YNNKEL come from the germline V gene (reference sequence). The CDR3 totals 14 residues. The CDR3: CASSQAGDTDTQYF. CDR3 DNA sequence: TGTGCCAGCAGCCAAGCAGGGGACACAGATACGCAGTATTTT.

This clone was observed many times. The chain combines TRBV14 with TRBJ2-5; D possibly corresponds to TRBD1 (6 bases). Germline assignment: CDR1 SGHDN and CDR2 FVKESK. The CDR3 covers 15 residues. V gave up 5 bases and J gave up 0 bases, with 13 bases separating them. CDR3 in amino acids: CASSYVRGYQETQYF. The CDR3 DNA sequence: TGTGCCAGCAGCTACGTAAGGGGGTACCAAGAGACCCAGTACTTC.

This clone was counted a few times. This chain links TRBV9 with TRBJ1-2, with TRBD1 matching 7 bases. Germline-derived CDR1 and CDR2 are SGDLS and YYNGEE. V lost 0 bases to trimming and J lost 4 bases; unmatched junction nucleotides: 3. CDR3 length: 14 amino acids. The CDR3 is CASSVDPGGYGYTF. CDR3 DNA sequence: TGTGCCAGCAGCGTAGATCCAGGGGGCTATGGCTACACCTTC.